This TCR beta chain originates from a study of MAIT cells during Salmonella Paratyphi A infection (dated 2017 in TCRdb). Study-wide context: A single dose of 1-5x10^3 CFU of S. Paratyphi A strain NVGH308 was swallowed by adult volunteers aged 18 to 60. Ciprofloxacin 500 mg twice daily for 14 days, starting at diagnosis, was given to diagnosed volunteers. General conclusions and limits of the study: Although the availability of volunteer samples limited sample sizes, the sizes were judged adequate for detecting differences between groups. The space taken up by over-represented MAIT clonotypes dropped significantly from baseline to mid-infection (about 0.15 to 0.10), while post-infection showed no significant difference. Diagnosed volunteers showed more expansion or contraction among top five MAIT clonotypes than healthy controls (approximately 0.53 versus 0.13), suggesting infection-driven repertoire reshaping. MAIT cell TRBV usage was oligoclonal with a preference for TRBV20 and TRBV6, and infection did not appear to change this usage.

The table lists this clonotype with a few counts. The antigen it recognizes is unknown. The sample holds no much larger clone one base away, and base qualities are not on file. The library was built by means of 5' RACE. TCRbeta was amplified by two rounds of PCR with Phusion High-Fidelity polymerase, and sample-specific barcodes were added in the primers. TCRbeta libraries were made through template-switch cDNA synthesis using SMARTScribe reverse transcriptase and a TRBC-specific primer. After barcoding, samples were pooled and then prepared using the NEBNext Ultra DNA Library Prep Kit for Illumina. The libraries were sequenced on an Illumina MiSeq using the MiSeq reagent kit v2, 300 cycles. As for the original processing: Jemultiplexer demultiplexed the reads by barcode, and MiTCR with default parameters aligned the reads. Non-functional sequences were removed with VDJtools, and each clonotype was defined by its amino acid sequence, with frequencies calculated from the assigned sequence reads. The clonal space homeostasis analysis grouped clonotypes by frequency into over-represented (0.05-1), large, medium and small bins. The public reads were run again by TCRdb, first through fastp at Q25 and then through MiXCR, and only productive beta chains were kept. CDR3 protein sequences are deduplicated, and each keeps its most common genes and DNA. None of the V and J calls come from the authors' own analysis; TCRdb made them. The sample table records 500 to 700 distinct CDR3 sequences; approximately 39% of these occur just once. The leading ten clones occupy 35% to 55% of the sample.

This sample's time point label indicates: before S. Paratyphi A challenge (baseline). MAIT cells were defined as Valpha7.2+ CD161+ T cells and identified and sorted by flow cytometry. Circulating MAIT cell TCRbeta repertoires were profiled longitudinally in about six volunteers in whom enteric fever developed after controlled oral challenge with live Salmonella Paratyphi A. Each diagnosed volunteer contributed MAIT cell samples at pre-infection, mid-infection and post-infection timepoints. Enteric fever was diagnosed as Paratyphi A bacteremia and/or persistent fever above 38 °C lasting more than 12 hours. Challenged volunteers were diagnosed with infection sometime between day 4 and day 7 after challenge. Between roughly 5,000 and 11,000 MAIT cells per sample were sorted directly into RNAqueous-Micro lysis buffer for RNA extraction. Lymphoprep gradient centrifugation was used to isolate peripheral blood mononuclear cells from blood samples and leukocyte cones. A BD FACSAria Fusion or BD FACSAria III sorter was used for cell sorting.

The germline V gene (reference sequence) sets CDR1 to SGHAT and CDR2 to FQDESV. The V end loses 3 bases and the J end loses 1 base, and a stretch of 9 bases separates them. The CDR3 runs 14 residues from the cysteine to the phenylalanine. Only the CDR3 DNA is retained, 42 bases long and in frame from the first base. Rearrangement joined TRBV11-1 to TRBJ1-1, with no confident D gene call. The clonotype was recovered from a person between 18 and 69 years old who was deliberately infected with Salmonella Paratyphi A in a paratyphoid fever challenge study. The sequenced sample was MAIT cells from blood, obtained at the first sampling point of the challenge study. CDR3 region: CASSFGRPNTEAFF. The bases read TGTGCCAGCAGCTTCGGCAGACCGAACACTGAAGCTTTCTTT.